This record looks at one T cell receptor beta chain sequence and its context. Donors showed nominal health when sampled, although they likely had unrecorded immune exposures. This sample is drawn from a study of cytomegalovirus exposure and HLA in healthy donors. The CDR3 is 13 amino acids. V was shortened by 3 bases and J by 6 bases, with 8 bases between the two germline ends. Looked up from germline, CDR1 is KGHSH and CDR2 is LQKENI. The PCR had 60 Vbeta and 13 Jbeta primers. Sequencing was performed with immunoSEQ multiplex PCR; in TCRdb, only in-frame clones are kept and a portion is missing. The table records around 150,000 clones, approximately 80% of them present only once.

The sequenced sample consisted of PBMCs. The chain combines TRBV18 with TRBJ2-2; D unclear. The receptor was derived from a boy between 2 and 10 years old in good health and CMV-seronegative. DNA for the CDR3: TGTGCCAGCTCACCCTCCTTTCCCGGGGAGCTGTTTTTT. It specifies CASSPSFPGELFF.